This is a list of T cell receptor beta chains from one sample in a study of identical twins. TCRdb redid the calling of the 5' RACE reads with MiXCR, one entry per CDR3 protein. The sample has 200,000 or so distinct CDR3 sequences; approximately 16% are singletons. The same data also contributed to another study, on T cells expressing NK-cell markers.

The sample consisted of CD8+ T cells sorted from blood. The receptors stem from a young woman in good health. CDR3s include the opening cysteine and the closing phenylalanine or tryptophan. The D gene is left open where the match is weak. Clone sizes are given selectively: once, few, many, or a class where the clone is expanded.

j_call d_call clone_size v_call cdr3_nt cdr3_aa
TRBJ2-3 TRBD1 NA TRBV25-1 TGTGCCAGCAGTGAATCCGGGACAGAAAGAGATACGCAGTATTTT CASSESGTERDTQYF
TRBJ2-1 NA many TRBV7-9 TGTGCCAGCAGCCGGACCAGTTACAATGAGCAGTTCTTC CASSRTSYNEQFF
TRBJ2-7 NA few TRBV14 TGTGCCAGCAGCCATCCGGGACAAACCTACGAGCAGTACTTC CASSHPGQTYEQYF
TRBJ1-1 NA NA TRBV30 TGTGCCTGGAGTGGGTGGACTGGTGAAGCTTTCTTT CAWSGWTGEAFF
TRBJ2-7 TRBD1 NA TRBV18 TGTGCCAGCTCACCACGGCCGGGACAGGATCTTTACGAGCAGTACTTC CASSPRPGQDLYEQYF
TRBJ2-3 TRBD1 few TRBV13 TGTGCCAGCAGCACGAGACGCCCACCCGACAGGGGCGCCAGGGTTTGGAGTAGCGATACGCAGTATTTT CASSTRRPPDRGARVWSSDTQYF
TRBJ1-1 NA many TRBV29-1 TGCAGCGTTGAAGGCAACACTGAAGCTTTCTTT CSVEGNTEAFF
TRBJ2-6 TRBD1 NA TRBV27 TGTGCCAGCAGTTTCCTCGACAGGGATTCTGGGGCCAACGTCCTGACTTTC CASSFLDRDSGANVLTF
TRBJ2-1 TRBD2 few TRBV9 TGTGCCAGCAGCGTAGTTAGTGGGGAGGGTGAGCAGTTCTTC CASSVVSGEGEQFF
TRBJ2-3 TRBD2 NA TRBV4-2 TGTGCCAGCAGCCACGCGGGACTAGCGGGGGGGCTTGGCACAGATACGCAGTATTTT CASSHAGLAGGLGTDTQYF
TRBJ2-5 NA NA TRBV7-9 TGTGCCGGGGGCCAGGGTGGGACCCAGTACTTC CAGGQGGTQYF
TRBJ2-7 NA NA TRBV3-1 TGTGCCAGCAGCCAAGAGAGCGGACTGGCGAATCAGTACTTC CASSQESGLANQYF
TRBJ2-1 NA medium-sized TRBV24-1 TGTGCCACCAGTAGTAGTTCAAATGAGCAGTTCTTC CATSSSSNEQFF
TRBJ1-2 TRBD1 many TRBV12-3/TRBV12-4 TGTGCCAGCAGCCTTTCATCCCTTGGGACAGGGGAAGATGGCTACACCTTC CASSLSSLGTGEDGYTF
TRBJ1-1 TRBD1 few TRBV5-1 TGCGCCAGCAGCTATCGACAGGGGGGGGTCACTGAAGCTTTCTTT CASSYRQGGVTEAFF
TRBJ2-3 TRBD2 few TRBV29-1 TGCAGCGTTCAACTAGCGGGGTCAGATACGCAGTATTTT CSVQLAGSDTQYF
TRBJ2-7 TRBD2 NA TRBV19 TGTGCCAGTAGAGCGGCGGGAGGAGGCTACGAGCAGTACTTC CASRAAGGGYEQYF
TRBJ2-7 NA few TRBV20-1 TGCAGTGCTAGAGATCCCCTTCCCCCGTACGAGCAGTACTTC CSARDPLPPYEQYF
TRBJ1-5 NA NA TRBV7-8 TGTGCCAGCAGCGAGGAATGGGAGGGTAGCAATCAGCCCCAGCATTTT CASSEEWEGSNQPQHF
TRBJ2-7 NA few TRBV7-2 TGTGCCAGCAGAAACTATGGGACGTCCTACGAGCAGTACTTC CASRNYGTSYEQYF
TRBJ2-3 TRBD2 NA TRBV4-2 TGTGCCAGCAGCCAAGATCCGGCGGCGGGGGGGCGCGGGGATACGCAGTATTTT CASSQDPAAGGRGDTQYF
TRBJ2-1 TRBD2 NA TRBV5-1 TGCGCCAGCAGCTTGGCCGTAGCGGGGGGAAGCGATGAGCAGTTCTTC CASSLAVAGGSDEQFF
TRBJ1-2 TRBD1 NA TRBV9 TGTGCCAGCAGCCACGGACAGGGCGATGGCTACACCTTC CASSHGQGDGYTF
TRBJ2-1 NA few TRBV25-1 TGTGCCAGCAGTGAATCAGAACTAGCCGAGCAGTTCTTC CASSESELAEQFF
TRBJ1-2 NA NA TRBV7-9 TGTGCCAGCAGCCAGGAGGACCCTAACTATGGCTACACCTTC CASSQEDPNYGYTF
TRBJ1-1 NA few TRBV6-5 TGTGCCAGCAGTTACGGGCTGGGCACTGAAGCTTTCTTT CASSYGLGTEAFF
TRBJ2-5 NA NA TRBV6-1 TGTGCCAGCACCCCAGAGGGGGGAGAGACCCAGTACTTC CASTPEGGETQYF
TRBJ1-4 NA NA TRBV12-3/TRBV12-4 TGTGCCAGCACCCCGGAGATCAATGAAAAACTGTTTTTT CASTPEINEKLFF
TRBJ1-2 TRBD1 few TRBV20-1 TGCAGTGCAACCGGGACAGAATCGGAGAATGGCTACACCTTC CSATGTESENGYTF
TRBJ2-5 NA few TRBV12-3/TRBV12-4 TGTGCCAGCAGTTTATTTATTGTCCGCGGGGAGACCCAGTACTTC CASSLFIVRGETQYF
TRBJ2-1 NA NA TRBV10-2 TGCGCCAGCCAGAGGGAAGGGTTGGGCTCCTACAATGAGCAGTTCTTC CASQREGLGSYNEQFF
TRBJ1-1 TRBD1 NA TRBV12-3/TRBV12-4 TGTGCCAGCATTTCTCCACCGGGACAGAGTCTAGAAGCTTTCTTT CASISPPGQSLEAFF
TRBJ2-2 NA NA TRBV27 TGTGCCAGCCGGTTTCGTGGCACCGGGGAGCTGTTTTTT CASRFRGTGELFF
TRBJ2-1 TRBD2 NA TRBV27 TGTGCCAGCACCTCAACCGGGACTAGGTTCCATGAGCAGTTCTTC CASTSTGTRFHEQFF